This T cell receptor (beta chain) was sequenced in a study of OX40 agonist ivuxolimab in advanced cancers. Study context: Therapy given before enrollment (anti-PD-1, anti-PD-L1 or anti-CTLA-4) was allowed, and under 45% had some. Two cutaneous melanoma patients and one hepatocellular carcinoma patient, three in all, had partial responses. Broader study findings: Averaging showed that CD8+ T cells had more expanded clones than CD4+ did. The CD4+ and CD8+ T cells in the blood had expanded clonally by week 6 at 0.1 to 3.0 mg/kg.

In germline, CDR1 is MNHEY, CDR2 SMNVEV (reference sequence). V was pared by 7 bases and J by 7 bases, with 12 bases of the junction left unmatched. The CDR3 covers 15 residues. TCRdb keeps only in-frame clones here, not all; method: immunoSEQ multiplex PCR. The sample yields roughly 80,000 clones, 93% seen once. A word on this clone: Its antigen is unknown.

The sequence was obtained from an adult with an advanced solid tumor such as melanoma, head and neck, liver or kidney cancer. The material was CD4+ or CD8+ T cells sorted from blood, obtained in a trial of the OX40 agonist ivuxolimab. V and J are TRBV27 and TRBJ2-1; 8 bases are shared with TRBD2. The CDR3 coding sequence is TGTGCCAGCAAAGGTAGCGGGATATCGTGGAATGAGCAGTTCTTC. Protein: CASKGSGISWNEQFF.